These 8 T cell receptor beta chains originate from one sample sequenced in a study of shared clonotypes between healthy human individuals. CD45RO-negative cells were positively selected for CCR7, leaving out terminally differentiated effector memory CD45RA+ cells. Profiled with immunoSEQ multiplex PCR; TCRdb holds only in-frame clones, not every one. The profile covers millions of clones, with about 95% appearing a single time and approximately 1.2% taken by the ten largest. The specimen was naive CD8+ T cells sorted from blood. All receptors come from a man aged 18 to 35 in good health.

The J gene is TRBJ1-1, the V gene TRBV6-1; D is ambiguous. The CDR3 spans 11 residues. Trimming cost V 6 bases and J 7 bases, with 9 bases left between them. CDR1 is MNHNS and CDR2 is SASEGT in the germline V gene. CDR3 DNA: TGTGCCAGCAGCGAGACCTTTGAAGCTTTCTTT. Amino acids: CASSETFEAFF.

The chain uses TRBV13 and TRBJ2-3; 9 nucleotides align to TRBD1. The germline V gene encodes CDR1 PRHDT and CDR2 FYEKMQ (reference sequence). The CDR3 length is 15 residues. J lost 1 base, V lost 6 bases, and 5 bases had no gene match. CDR3 region: CASSSQGAGTDTQYF. The CDR3 nucleotides are TGTGCCAGCAGTTCACAGGGGGCTGGCACAGATACGCAGTATTTT.

V is TRBV28 and J is TRBJ1-1, with D possibly being TRBD1 (6 bases). Germline V CDR1 and CDR2: MDHEN, SYDVKM. CDR3 size: 14 residues. With 5 bases removed from V and 4 bases from J, the gap between germline ends came to 14 bases. CDR3 sequence: CASSPQGGGTEAFF. CDR3 DNA: TGTGCCAGCAGTCCACAGGGAGGGGGCACTGAAGCTTTCTTT.

This chain links TRBV10-1 with TRBJ2-5; TRBD2 agrees at 8 bases. The CDR3 consists of 18 residues. Per the germline V gene, CDR1 is WNHNN and CDR2 is SYGVQD (reference sequence). Trimming removed 11 bases from V and 1 base from J; junction bases left unmatched: 21. The CDR3 region has the DNA TGCGCCCGGTATATTGAGCGGGAGATGGGTAGTTGCCAAGAGACCCAGTACTTC. This sequence encodes CARYIEREMGSCQETQYF.

For this clone: A junction boundary mismatches the germline segment, possibly from a read error. Other DNA sequences in the same sample also yield this CDR3. The chain recombines TRBV18 with TRBJ2-7, with D maybe TRBD1 (5 bases). The CDR3 loop spans 15 amino acids. The germline gives CDR1 KGHSH, CDR2 LQKENI. This chain's CDR3 is CASSPVRTKTYEQYF. In DNA, the CDR3 is TGTGCCAGCTCACCCGTGAGGACAAAGACCTACGAGCAGTATTTC.

Note on this clone: Other DNA sequences in this sample translate to the same CDR3. The V and J genes are TRBV20-1 and TRBJ2-1; D is undetermined. Trimming shortened V by 6 bases and J by 7 bases, and 10 bases separated the two germline ends. In germline, CDR1 is DFQATT, CDR2 SNEGSKA (reference sequence). The CDR3 loop spans 11 amino acids. The CDR3, as DNA: TGCAGTGCCCTAACCTGGAATGAGCAGTTCTTC. The encoded protein is CSALTWNEQFF.

The chain has TRBV2 and TRBJ2-4; D may match TRBD1 or TRBD2 (5 bases each). Germline CDR1 reads SNHLY; CDR2 reads FYNNEI. This CDR3 is built from 19 residues. V was trimmed by 2 bases and J by 2 bases, leaving 22 bases between them. This chain's CDR3 is CASSESPRGQGTTKNIQYF. For the CDR3, the DNA is TGTGCCAGCAGTGAAAGCCCAAGAGGGCAGGGAACTACCAAAAACATTCAGTACTTC. Variable domain in full (rest from reference TRBV2 and TRBJ2-4): EPEVTQTPSHQVTQMGQEVILRCVPISNHLYFYWYRQILGQKVEFLVSFYNNEISEKSEIFDDQFSVERPDGSNFTLKIRSTKLEDSAMYFCASSESPRGQGTTKNIQYFGAGTRLSVL.

CDR3 nucleotide sequence: TGTGCCAGTAGTATAGATCTGGAGGGAGGGCAGCCCCAGCATTTT. Translated, it gives CASSIDLEGGQPQHF. The V and J genes are TRBV19 and TRBJ1-5; no firm D call. Germline CDR1 is LNHDA and CDR2 is SQIVND (reference sequence). The germline V and J ends were trimmed by 0 bases and 7 bases, with 13 bases remaining between them. The CDR3 spans 15 residues. The full variable domain, completed using reference TRBV19 and TRBJ1-5, is DGGITQSPKYLFRKEGQNVTLSCEQNLNHDAMYWYRQDPGQGLRLIYYSQIVNDFQKGDIAEGYSVSREKKESFPLTVTSAQKNPTAFYLCASSIDLEGGQPQHFGDGTRLSIL.